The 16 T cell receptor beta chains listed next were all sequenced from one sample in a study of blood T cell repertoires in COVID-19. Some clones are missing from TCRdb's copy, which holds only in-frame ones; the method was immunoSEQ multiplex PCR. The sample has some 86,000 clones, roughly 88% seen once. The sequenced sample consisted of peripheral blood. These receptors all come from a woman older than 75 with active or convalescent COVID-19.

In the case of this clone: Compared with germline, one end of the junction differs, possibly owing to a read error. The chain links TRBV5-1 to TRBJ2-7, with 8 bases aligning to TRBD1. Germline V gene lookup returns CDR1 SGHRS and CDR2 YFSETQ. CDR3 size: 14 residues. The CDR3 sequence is CASSSGTGSFEQYF. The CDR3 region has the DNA TGCGCCAGCAGCTCCGGGACAGGTTCCTTCGAGCAGTACTTC. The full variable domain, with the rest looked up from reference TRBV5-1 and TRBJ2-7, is KAGVTQTPRYLIKTRGQQVTLSCSPISGHRSVSWYQQTPGQGLQFLFEYFSETQRNKGNFPGRFSGRQFSNSRSEMNVSTLELGDSALYLCASSSGTGSFEQYFGPGTRLTVT.

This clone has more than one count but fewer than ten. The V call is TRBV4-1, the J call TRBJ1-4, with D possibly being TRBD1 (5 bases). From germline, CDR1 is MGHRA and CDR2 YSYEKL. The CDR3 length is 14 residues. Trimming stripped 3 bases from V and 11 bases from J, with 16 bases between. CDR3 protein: CASSQGVGGSKLFF. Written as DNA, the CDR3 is TGCGCCAGCAGCCAGGGCGTGGGGGGTTCGAAACTGTTTTTT.

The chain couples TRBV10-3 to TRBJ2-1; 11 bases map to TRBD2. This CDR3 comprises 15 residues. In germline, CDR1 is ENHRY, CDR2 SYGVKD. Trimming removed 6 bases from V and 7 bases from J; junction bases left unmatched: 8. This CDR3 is CAIRPTSGGGNEQFF. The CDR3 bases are TGTGCCATCAGACCTACTAGCGGGGGAGGTAATGAGCAGTTCTTC.

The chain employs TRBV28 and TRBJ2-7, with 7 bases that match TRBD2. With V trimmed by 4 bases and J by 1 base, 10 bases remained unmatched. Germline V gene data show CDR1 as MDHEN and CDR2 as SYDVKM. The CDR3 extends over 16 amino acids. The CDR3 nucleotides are TGTGCCAGCAGTTACGGGGGACTACTATTATCCTACGAGCAGTACTTC. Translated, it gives CASSYGGLLLSYEQYF.

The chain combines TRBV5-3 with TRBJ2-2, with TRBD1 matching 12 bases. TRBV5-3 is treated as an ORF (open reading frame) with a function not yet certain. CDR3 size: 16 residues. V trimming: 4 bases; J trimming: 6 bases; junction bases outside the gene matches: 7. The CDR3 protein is CARSQPGQGAPGELFF. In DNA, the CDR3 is TGTGCCAGAAGCCAACCGGGACAGGGGGCGCCCGGGGAGCTGTTTTTT.

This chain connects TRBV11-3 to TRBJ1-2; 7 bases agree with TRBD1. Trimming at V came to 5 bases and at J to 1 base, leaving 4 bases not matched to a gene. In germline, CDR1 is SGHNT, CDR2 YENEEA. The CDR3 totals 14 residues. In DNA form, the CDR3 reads TGTGCCAGCAGCGCCGGGACAGTTAACTATGGCTACACCTTC. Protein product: CASSAGTVNYGYTF.

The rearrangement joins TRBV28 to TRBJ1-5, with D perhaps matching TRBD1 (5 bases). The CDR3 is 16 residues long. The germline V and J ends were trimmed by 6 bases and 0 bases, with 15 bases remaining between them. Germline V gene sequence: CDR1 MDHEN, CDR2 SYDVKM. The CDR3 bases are TGTGCCAGCAGCTCTAGACAGACTTATAGCAATCAGCCCCAGCATTTT. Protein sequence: CASSSRQTYSNQPQHF.

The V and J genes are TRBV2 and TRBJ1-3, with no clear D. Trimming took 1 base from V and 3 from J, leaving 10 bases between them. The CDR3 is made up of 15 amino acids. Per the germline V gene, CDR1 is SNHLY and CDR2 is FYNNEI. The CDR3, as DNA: TGTGCCAGCAGTGAAGTCAGGTTAATTGGAAACACCATATATTTT. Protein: CASSEVRLIGNTIYF. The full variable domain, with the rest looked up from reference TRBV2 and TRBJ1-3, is EPEVTQTPSHQVTQMGQEVILRCVPISNHLYFYWYRQILGQKVEFLVSFYNNEISEKSEIFDDQFSVERPDGSNFTLKIRSTKLEDSAMYFCASSEVRLIGNTIYFGEGSWLTVV.

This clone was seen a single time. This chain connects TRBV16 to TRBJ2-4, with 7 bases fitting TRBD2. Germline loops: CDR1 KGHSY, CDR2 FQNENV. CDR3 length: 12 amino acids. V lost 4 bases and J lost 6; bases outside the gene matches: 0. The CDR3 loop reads CASSPGGNIQYF. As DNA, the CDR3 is TGTGCCAGCAGCCCGGGAGGAAACATTCAGTACTTC.

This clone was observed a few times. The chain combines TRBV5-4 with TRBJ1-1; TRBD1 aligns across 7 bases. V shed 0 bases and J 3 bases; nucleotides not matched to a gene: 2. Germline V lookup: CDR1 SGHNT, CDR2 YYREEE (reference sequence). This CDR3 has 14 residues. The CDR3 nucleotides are TGTGCCAGCAGCTTGGAACAGGGGTACACTGAAGCTTTCTTT. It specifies CASSLEQGYTEAFF. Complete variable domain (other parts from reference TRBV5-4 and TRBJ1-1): ETGVTQSPTHLIKTRGQQVTLRCSSQSGHNTVSWYQQALGQGPQFIFQYYREEENGRGNFPPRFSGLQFPNYSSELNVNALELDDSALYLCASSLEQGYTEAFFGQGTRLTVV.

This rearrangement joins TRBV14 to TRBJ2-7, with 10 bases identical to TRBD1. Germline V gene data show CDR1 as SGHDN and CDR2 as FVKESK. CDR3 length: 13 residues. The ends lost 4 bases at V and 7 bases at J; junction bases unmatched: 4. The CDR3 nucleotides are TGTGCCAGCAGCCGACAGGGGGCCACTGAGCAGTACTTC. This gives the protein CASSRQGATEQYF.

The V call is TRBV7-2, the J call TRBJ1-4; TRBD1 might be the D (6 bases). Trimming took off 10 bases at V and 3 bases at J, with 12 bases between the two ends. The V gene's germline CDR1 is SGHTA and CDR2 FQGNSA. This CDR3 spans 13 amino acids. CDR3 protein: CAIWTDPNEKLFF. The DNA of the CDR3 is TGTGCCATATGGACAGACCCTAATGAAAAACTGTTTTTT.

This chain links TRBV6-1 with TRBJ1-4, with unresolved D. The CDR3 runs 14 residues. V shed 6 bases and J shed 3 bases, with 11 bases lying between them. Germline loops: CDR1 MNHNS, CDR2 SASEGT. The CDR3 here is CASSPGLPNEKLFF. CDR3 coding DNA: TGTGCCAGCAGCCCAGGCTTACCTAATGAAAAACTGTTTTTT.

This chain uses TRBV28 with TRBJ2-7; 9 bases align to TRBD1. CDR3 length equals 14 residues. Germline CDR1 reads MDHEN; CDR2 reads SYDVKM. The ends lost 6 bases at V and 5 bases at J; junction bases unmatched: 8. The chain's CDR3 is CASSLTGGKDEQYF. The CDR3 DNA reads TGTGCCAGCAGCTTGACAGGGGGAAAGGACGAGCAGTACTTC.

CDR3 amino acids: CASSSPTGTFQETQYF. For the CDR3, the DNA is TGTGCCAGCAGTTCACCCACCGGGACTTTCCAAGAGACCCAGTACTTC. The chain has TRBV28 and TRBJ2-5; maybe TRBD2 (6 bases). CDR1 and CDR2 from the germline V gene are MDHEN and SYDVKM. Trimming left V 4 bases short and J 1 base short, with 16 bases between. CDR3 size: 16 residues.

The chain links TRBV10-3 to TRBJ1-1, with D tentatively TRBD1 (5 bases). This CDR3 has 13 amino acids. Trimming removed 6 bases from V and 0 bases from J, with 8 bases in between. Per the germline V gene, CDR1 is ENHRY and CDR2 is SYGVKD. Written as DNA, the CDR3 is TGTGCCATCAGGACAGAATTGAACACTGAAGCTTTCTTT. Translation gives CAIRTELNTEAFF.